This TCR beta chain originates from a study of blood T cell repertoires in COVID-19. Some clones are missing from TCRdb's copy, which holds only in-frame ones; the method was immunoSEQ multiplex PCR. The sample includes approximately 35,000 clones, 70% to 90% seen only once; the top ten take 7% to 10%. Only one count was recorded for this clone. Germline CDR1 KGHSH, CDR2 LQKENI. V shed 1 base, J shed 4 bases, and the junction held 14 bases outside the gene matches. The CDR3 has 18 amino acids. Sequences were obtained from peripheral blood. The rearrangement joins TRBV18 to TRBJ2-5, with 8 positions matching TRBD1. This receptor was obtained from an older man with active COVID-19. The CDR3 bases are TGTGCCAGCTCACCACAATTCGTCGGGACAGGTATTGGAGAGACCCAGTACTTC. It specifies CASSPQFVGTGIGETQYF. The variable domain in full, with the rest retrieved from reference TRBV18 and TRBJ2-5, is NAGVMQNPRHLVRRRGQEARLRCSPMKGHSHVYWYRQLPEEGLKFMVYLQKENIIDESGMPKERFSAEFPKEGPSILRIQQVVRGDSAAYFCASSPQFVGTGIGETQYFGPGTRLLVL.